The subject of this entry is one TCR beta chain. Authors' data handling: Nucleated cell counts were estimated from reference gene primer amplification. Method: immunoSEQ multiplex PCR; TCRdb's copy keeps in-frame clones and lacks some. V and J calls and clone size follow that table, whereas D and trimming were derived from the DNA. The data show about 120,000 clones, about 86% seen once. This sample is part of a study of blood T cell repertoires in COVID-19. Germline lookup yields CDR1 KGHSH and CDR2 LQKENI. CDR3 size: 14 residues. Trimming stripped 5 bases from V and 4 bases from J, with 14 bases between.

The clonotype originates from a woman aged 50 to 60 with active or convalescent COVID-19. The sequenced sample consisted of peripheral blood. This chain joins TRBV18 and TRBJ2-5, with D perhaps TRBD1 (7 bases). The CDR3 nucleotides are TGTGCCAGCTCAGCCAGGGGGGTCGGAGAGACCCAGTACTTC. Translation gives CASSARGVGETQYF.